One sample yielded the 17 T cell receptor beta chains listed below, sequenced in a study of patients and donors after allogeneic stem cell transplantation. TCRdb ran MiXCR on the RT-PCR reads and lists one entry per CDR3 protein. The sample consists of more than 75,000 distinct CDR3 sequences, less than 5% of them appearing once. What was sequenced was blood, either unsorted or a sorted T cell fraction (not recorded which). These receptors all stem from a human donor who was either an allogeneic HSCT recipient or a stem cell or donor lymphocyte infusion donor (not recorded which). It is not recorded whose cells these are; they may come from a transplant donor.

The table lists this clonotype with many counts. This rearrangement joins TRBV20-1 to TRBJ2-1, with D hard to call. The CDR3 totals 10 residues. The V end was cut by 5 bases, the J end by 4 bases, with 3 bases between. Germline V gene lookup returns CDR1 DFQATT and CDR2 SNEGSKA (reference sequence). The CDR3, as DNA: TGCAGTGCTGGGTACAATGAGCAGTTCTTC. This gives the protein CSAGYNEQFF.

There are many counts of this clonotype. The chain employs TRBV11-2 and TRBJ1-2, with TRBD1 matching 7 bases. CDR3 length equals 15 residues. Per the germline V gene, CDR1 is SGHAT and CDR2 is FQNNGV. V gave up 3 bases and J gave up 0 bases; unmatched junction bases: 4. The CDR3 protein is CASSLGQSANYGYTF. CDR3 nucleotide sequence: TGTGCCAGCAGCTTGGGACAGTCAGCTAACTATGGCTACACCTTC.

This clonotype was detected ten times or more. The chain recombines TRBV16 with TRBJ1-1; D gene unclear. CDR1 and CDR2 (germline): KGHSY, FQNENV. V was pared by 4 bases and J by 2 bases, with 23 bases between. CDR3 length: 18 amino acids. As DNA, the CDR3 is TGTGCCAGCAGCCCTCTGGGCCCACGCCGGGCCCTCAACACTGAAGCTTTCTTT. Its protein product is CASSPLGPRRALNTEAFF.

This clonotype was seen ten or more times. The J gene is TRBJ1-6, the V gene TRBV20-1; 7 nucleotides match TRBD1. After removal of 4 bases from V and 6 bases from J, the junction contained 9 bases not matched to a gene. Looked up from germline, CDR1 is DFQATT and CDR2 is SNEGSKA (reference sequence). The CDR3 has 15 residues. The CDR3 loop reads CSAKKGDSGNSPLHF. The CDR3 DNA is TGCAGTGCTAAGAAAGGGGACAGCGGTAATTCACCCCTCCACTTT.

The table lists this clonotype with many counts. This rearrangement joins TRBV20-1 to TRBJ2-5; tentative D call: TRBD2 (6 bases). CDR3 length: 15 amino acids. Trimming removed 4 bases from V and 2 bases from J, with 17 bases in between. Germline CDR1 reads DFQATT; CDR2 reads SNEGSKA (reference sequence). The CDR3 DNA follows: TGCAGTGCTACCCCCTTGGGGAGGAGACAAGAGACCCAGTACTTC. Translating gives CSATPLGRRQETQYF.

The rearrangement joins TRBV20-1 to TRBJ2-2; D unclear. CDR1 is DFQATT and CDR2 is SNEGSKA in the germline V gene (reference sequence). CDR3 length: 14 residues. V lost 7 bases and J 0 bases, leaving 12 bases between the germline ends. The CDR3 coding sequence is TGCAGTGTTCTTCCCTTGACGAACACCGGGGAGCTGTTTTTT. Protein sequence: CSVLPLTNTGELFF.

This clonotype has ten or more counts. The rearrangement uses TRBV28 and TRBJ2-1; D is ambiguous. The V gene's germline CDR1 is MDHEN and CDR2 SYDVKM. The CDR3 consists of 12 residues. The V end lost 6 bases, the J end lost 10 bases, and 13 bases lay between the germline ends. The CDR3 DNA sequence: TGTGCCAGCAGCCGGACCAACCGCGAGCAGTTCTTC. It yields the protein CASSRTNREQFF.

The J gene is TRBJ2-1, the V gene TRBV6-1, with D hard to call. This CDR3 region has 16 residues. The ends were cut back, 11 bases at V and 0 bases at J, with 20 bases in the middle. CDR1 and CDR2 from the germline V gene are MNHNS and SASEGT. The CDR3 spells CASPRSALPSYNEQFF. DNA for the CDR3: TGTGCCTCCCCGAGGAGTGCCCTTCCCTCCTACAATGAGCAGTTCTTC.

In its sample, this clonotype was seen many times. The gene calls are TRBV12-3 or TRBV12-4 and TRBJ1-1; perhaps TRBD1 as D (5 bases). The CDR3 extends over 13 amino acids. The V end was cut by 3 bases, the J end by 10 bases, with 15 bases between. The CDR3 DNA sequence: TGTGCCAGCAGTTTGGGACTTATCAGTGGAGCTTTCTTT. This encodes CASSLGLISGAFF.

This clonotype occurred many times. This chain links TRBV20-1 with TRBJ2-1, with D unclear. The CDR3 has 13 residues. The germline V gene has CDR1 DFQATT and CDR2 SNEGSKA (reference sequence). V was trimmed by 6 bases and J by 0 bases, leaving 9 bases between them. The CDR3 is CSAFSGSYNEQFF. The DNA of the CDR3 is TGCAGTGCCTTTTCAGGCTCCTACAATGAGCAGTTCTTC.

This clonotype has ten or more counts. J is TRBJ2-1 and V is TRBV5-4, with TRBD2 matching over 7 bases. This CDR3 has 14 amino acids. The germline V gene has CDR1 SGHNT and CDR2 YYREEE (reference sequence). J lost 8 bases, V lost 4 bases, and 9 bases had no gene match. The CDR3, as DNA: TGTGCCAGCAGCCCGGCGGCGGGAGTACATGAGCAGTTCTTC. It specifies CASSPAAGVHEQFF.

This clonotype appeared once. The chain is built from TRBV28 and TRBJ2-1; the match to TRBD1 covers 8 bases. Germline assignment: CDR1 MDHEN and CDR2 SYDVKM. The trim removed 5 bases at V and 12 bases at J, leaving 15 bases unmatched. The CDR3 has 15 residues. The CDR3 protein is CASSPHDRGKSWQFF. The DNA for the CDR3 is TGTGCCAGCAGTCCCCACGACAGGGGAAAGTCGTGGCAGTTCTTC.

This clonotype was observed at least ten times. This chain uses TRBV12-3 or TRBV12-4 with TRBJ2-2, with D uncertain. The CDR3 covers 13 residues. V was cut by 2 bases and J by 4 bases, with 5 bases left in between. CDR3 protein: CASSLSLTGELFF. The CDR3 nucleotides read TGTGCCAGCAGTTTATCGCTCACCGGGGAGCTGTTTTTT.

This clonotype has more than one count but fewer than ten. The gene calls are TRBV3-1 and TRBJ2-1; the D gene is possibly TRBD2 (5 bases). The CDR3 has 14 amino acids. The V and J ends lost 2 bases and 10 bases respectively, with 15 bases between them. Germline-derived CDR1 and CDR2 are LGHDT and YNNKEL (reference sequence). In DNA form, the CDR3 reads TGTGCCAGCAGCCAAAGAGGGTCGGGTGGCGAGCAGTTCTTC. Protein: CASSQRGSGGEQFF.

This clonotype came up many times. CDR3 DNA sequence: TGTGCCAGCAGTGTCCTAGCGGGGGGGTACGAGCAGTACTTC. This codes for CASSVLAGGYEQYF. The chain joins TRBV2 to TRBJ2-7, with TRBD2 identical over 12 bases. The germline V gene encodes CDR1 SNHLY and CDR2 FYNNEI. V gave up 4 bases and J gave up 4 bases; unmatched junction bases: 2. The CDR3 covers 14 residues.

The sample holds many counts of this clonotype. This chain uses TRBV20-1 with TRBJ1-5; the D is unclear. The CDR3 is 14 residues long. V lost 6 bases and J lost 7, with 19 bases in between. Germline values: CDR1 DFQATT, CDR2 SNEGSKA (reference sequence). CDR3: CSAYPPAPDQPQHF. In DNA, the CDR3 is TGCAGTGCCTACCCACCGGCCCCAGACCAGCCCCAGCATTTT.

This clonotype has only a few counts. The chain uses TRBV12-3 or TRBV12-4 and TRBJ2-3, with TRBD2 matching 12 bases. The trim removed 5 bases at V and 2 bases at J, leaving 5 bases unmatched. This CDR3 is 16 amino acids long. In nucleotides, the CDR3 is TGTGCCAGCAGTGCGACTAGCGGGAGCGCCACAGATACGCAGTATTTT. Amino acids: CASSATSGSATDTQYF.